This T cell receptor (beta chain) was profiled in a study of blood T cell repertoires in COVID-19. At the level of the study: The cDNA or gDNA used as material had been derived from T cells, B-cell-depleted T cells, or PBMCs.

Everyone who took part was roughly 18 to 89 years old, and they came from 20 to 25 US areas. In the original analysis: Scientists estimated how many nucleated cells there were by amplifying reference gene primers. Measured with immunoSEQ multiplex PCR; TCRdb has only the in-frame clones, and not every one. V and J calls and clone size are copied from that table; D and trimming were computed from the DNA. Here the sample spans a few hundred thousand clones, roughly 89% being singletons. With 1 base clipped from V and 5 bases from J, the junction kept 7 bases outside the gene matches. This CDR3 is built from 15 residues. The germline V gene encodes CDR1 SEHNR and CDR2 FQNEAQ (reference sequence).

Sequencing was performed on PBMCs or T cells enriched from blood (not recorded which). This receptor was identified in a woman aged 40 to 50 who had recovered from COVID-19. The V and J genes are TRBV7-9 and TRBJ2-5; 7 positions match TRBD2. CDR3 DNA sequence: TGTGCCAGCAGCTTAGACTTAGCGGGCGGGGAGACCCAGTACTTC. This encodes CASSLDLAGGETQYF.